This T cell receptor (beta chain) appears in the sequencing data of a study of blood T cells in healthy people across ages. Together with a sample-barcoded 5' primer, a J-beta primer mix was included in a second PCR lasting roughly 6 to 12 cycles. In TCRdb, the 5' RACE reads were re-called with MiXCR into one record per CDR3 protein. The sample has about 730,000 distinct CDR3 sequences, 40% to 45% seen once. Germline V lookup: CDR1 MDHEN, CDR2 SYDVKM. Trimming removed 6 bases from V and 8 bases from J; junction bases left unmatched: 10. The CDR3 totals 14 residues. Total RNA amounts of at least 6 micrograms were extracted per sample.

The sample taken for sequencing was blood. This receptor was taken from an older woman in good health. The chain recombines TRBV28 with TRBJ1-2; 9 positions agree with TRBD1. The CDR3 nucleotides are TGTGCCAGCAGGAAAACAGGGGGCCGAGGAGGCTACACCTTC. It specifies CASRKTGGRGGYTF.